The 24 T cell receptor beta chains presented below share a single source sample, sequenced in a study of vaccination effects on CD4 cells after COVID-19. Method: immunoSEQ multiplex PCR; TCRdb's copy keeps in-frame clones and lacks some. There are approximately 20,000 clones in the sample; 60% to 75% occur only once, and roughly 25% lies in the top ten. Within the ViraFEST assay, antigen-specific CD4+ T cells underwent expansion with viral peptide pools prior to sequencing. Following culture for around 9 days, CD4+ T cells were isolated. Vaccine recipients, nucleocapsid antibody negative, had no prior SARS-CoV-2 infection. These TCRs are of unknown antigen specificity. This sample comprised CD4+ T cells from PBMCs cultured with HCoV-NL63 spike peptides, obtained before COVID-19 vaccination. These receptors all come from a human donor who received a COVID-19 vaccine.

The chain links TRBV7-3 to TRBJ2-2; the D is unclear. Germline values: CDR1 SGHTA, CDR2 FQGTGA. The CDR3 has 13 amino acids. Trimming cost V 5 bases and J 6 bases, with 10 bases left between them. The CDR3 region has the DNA TGTGCCAGCAGCAGGGTTTCTGCCGGGGAGCTGTTTTTT. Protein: CASSRVSAGELFF.

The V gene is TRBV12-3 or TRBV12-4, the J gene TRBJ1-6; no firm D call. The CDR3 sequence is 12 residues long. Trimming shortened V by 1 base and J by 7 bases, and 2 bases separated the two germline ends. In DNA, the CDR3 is TGTGCCAGCAGTTTAGGGAATTCACCCCTCCACTTT. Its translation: CASSLGNSPLHF.

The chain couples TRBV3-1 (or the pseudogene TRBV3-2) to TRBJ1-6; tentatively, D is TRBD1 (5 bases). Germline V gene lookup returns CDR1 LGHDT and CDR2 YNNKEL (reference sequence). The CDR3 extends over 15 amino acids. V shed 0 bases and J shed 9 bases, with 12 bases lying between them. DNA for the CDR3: TGTGCCAGCAGCCAAGATCCCGGGACGGGTTCACCCCTCCACTTT. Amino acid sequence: CASSQDPGTGSPLHF.

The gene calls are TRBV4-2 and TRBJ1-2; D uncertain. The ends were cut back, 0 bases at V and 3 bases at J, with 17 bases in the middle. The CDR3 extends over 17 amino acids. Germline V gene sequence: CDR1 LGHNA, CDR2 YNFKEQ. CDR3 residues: CASSQDQGTLNYYGYTF. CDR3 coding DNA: TGTGCCAGCAGCCAAGATCAAGGCACCCTGAACTACTATGGCTACACCTTC.

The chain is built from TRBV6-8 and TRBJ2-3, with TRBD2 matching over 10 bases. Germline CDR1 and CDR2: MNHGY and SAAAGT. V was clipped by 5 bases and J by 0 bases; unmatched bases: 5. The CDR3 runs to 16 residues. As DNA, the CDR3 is TGTGCCAGCAGTCACACTAGCGGGGCTAGCACAGATACGCAGTATTTT. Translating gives CASSHTSGASTDTQYF.

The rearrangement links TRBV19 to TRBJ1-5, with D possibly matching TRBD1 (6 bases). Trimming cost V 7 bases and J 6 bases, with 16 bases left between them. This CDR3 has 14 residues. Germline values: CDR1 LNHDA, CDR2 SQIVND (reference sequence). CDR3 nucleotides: TGTGCCAGTACCGCGACAGGCAGGGGTCAGCCCCAGCATTTT. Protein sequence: CASTATGRGQPQHF.

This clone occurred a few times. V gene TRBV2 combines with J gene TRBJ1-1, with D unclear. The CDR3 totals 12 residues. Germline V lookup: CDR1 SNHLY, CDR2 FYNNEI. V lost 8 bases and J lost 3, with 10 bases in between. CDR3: CASVVGYTEAFF. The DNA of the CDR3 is TGTGCCAGCGTTGTAGGATACACTGAAGCTTTCTTT.

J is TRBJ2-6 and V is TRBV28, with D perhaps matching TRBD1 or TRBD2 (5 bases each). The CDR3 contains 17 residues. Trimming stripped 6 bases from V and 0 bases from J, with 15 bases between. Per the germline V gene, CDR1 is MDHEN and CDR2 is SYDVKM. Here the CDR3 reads CASSPGTGRSGANVLTF. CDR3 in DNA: TGTGCCAGCAGCCCCGGGACGGGACGCTCTGGGGCCAACGTCCTGACTTTC. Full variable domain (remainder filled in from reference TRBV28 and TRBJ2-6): DVKVTQSSRYLVKRTGEKVFLECVQDMDHENMFWYRQDPGLGLRLIYFSYDVKMKEKGDIPEGYSVSREKKERFSLILESASTNQTSMYLCASSPGTGRSGANVLTFGAGSRLTVL.

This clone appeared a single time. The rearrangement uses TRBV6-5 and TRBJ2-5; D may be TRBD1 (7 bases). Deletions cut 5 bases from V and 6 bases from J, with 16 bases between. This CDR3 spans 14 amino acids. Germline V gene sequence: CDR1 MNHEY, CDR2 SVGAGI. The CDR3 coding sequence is TGTGCCAGCAGTCCCCCAGGGGGAGGAAAGACCCAGTACTTC. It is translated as CASSPPGGGKTQYF.

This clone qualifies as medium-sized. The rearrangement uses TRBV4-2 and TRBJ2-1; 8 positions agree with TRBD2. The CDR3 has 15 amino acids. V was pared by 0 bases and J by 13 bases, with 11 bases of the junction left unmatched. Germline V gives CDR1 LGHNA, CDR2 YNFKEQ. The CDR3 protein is CASSQDISGIERQFF. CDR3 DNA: TGTGCCAGCAGCCAAGATATTAGCGGGATAGAGCGACAGTTCTTC.

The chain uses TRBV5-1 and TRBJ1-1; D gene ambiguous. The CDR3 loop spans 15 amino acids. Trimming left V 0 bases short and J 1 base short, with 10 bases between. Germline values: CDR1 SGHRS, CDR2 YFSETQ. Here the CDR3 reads CASSLAAAGNTEAFF. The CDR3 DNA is TGCGCCAGCAGCTTGGCGGCGGCAGGGAACACTGAAGCTTTCTTT. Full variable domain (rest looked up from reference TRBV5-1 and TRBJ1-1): KAGVTQTPRYLIKTRGQQVTLSCSPISGHRSVSWYQQTPGQGLQFLFEYFSETQRNKGNFPGRFSGRQFSNSRSEMNVSTLELGDSALYLCASSLAAAGNTEAFFGQGTRLTVV.

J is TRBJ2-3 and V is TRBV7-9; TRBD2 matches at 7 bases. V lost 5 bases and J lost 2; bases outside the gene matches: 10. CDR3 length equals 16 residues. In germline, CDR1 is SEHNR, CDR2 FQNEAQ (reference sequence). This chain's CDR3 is CASSRALATFTDTQYF. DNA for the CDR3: TGTGCCAGCAGCCGGGCACTAGCGACCTTCACAGATACGCAGTATTTT.

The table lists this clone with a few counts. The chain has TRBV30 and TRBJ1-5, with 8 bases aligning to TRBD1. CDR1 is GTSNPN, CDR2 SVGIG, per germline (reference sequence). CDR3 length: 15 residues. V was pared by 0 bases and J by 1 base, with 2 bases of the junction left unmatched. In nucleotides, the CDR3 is TGTGCCTGGAGTGTACGGGACAGGAGCAATCAGCCCCAGCATTTT. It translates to CAWSVRDRSNQPQHF.

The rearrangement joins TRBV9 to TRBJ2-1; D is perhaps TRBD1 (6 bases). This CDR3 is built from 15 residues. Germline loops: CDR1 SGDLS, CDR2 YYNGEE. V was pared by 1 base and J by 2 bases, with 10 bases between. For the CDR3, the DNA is TGTGCCAGCAGCGTAAGGGGGTTAACCTACAATGAGCAGTTCTTC. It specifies CASSVRGLTYNEQFF.

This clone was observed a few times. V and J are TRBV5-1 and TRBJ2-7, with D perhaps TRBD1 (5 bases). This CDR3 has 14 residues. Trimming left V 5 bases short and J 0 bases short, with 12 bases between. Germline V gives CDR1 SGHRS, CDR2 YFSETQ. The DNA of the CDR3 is TGCGCCAGCAGTTACCAGGGTAGCTCCTACGAGCAGTACTTC. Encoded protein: CASSYQGSSYEQYF.

CDR3 DNA sequence: TGTGCCAGCAGCCTGGGCCCTCAGCCCCAGCATTTT. Its translation is CASSLGPQPQHF. V gene TRBV7-2 combines with J gene TRBJ1-5; D gene unclear. Deletions cut 5 bases from V and 6 bases from J, with 8 bases between. Germline CDR1 SGHTA, CDR2 FQGNSA. The CDR3 runs to 12 residues.

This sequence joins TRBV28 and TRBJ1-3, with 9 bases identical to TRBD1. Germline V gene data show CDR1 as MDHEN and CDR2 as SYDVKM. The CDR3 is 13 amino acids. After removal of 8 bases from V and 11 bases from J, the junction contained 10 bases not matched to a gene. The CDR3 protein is CASGVTGGAAIYF. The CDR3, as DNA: TGTGCCAGCGGGGTGACAGGGGGGGCCGCCATATATTTT.

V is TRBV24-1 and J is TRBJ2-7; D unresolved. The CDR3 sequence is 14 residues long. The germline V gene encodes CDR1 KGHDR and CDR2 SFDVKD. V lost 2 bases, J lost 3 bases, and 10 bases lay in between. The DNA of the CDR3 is TGTGCCACCAGTGATTGTACAACCTACTACGAGCAGTACTTC. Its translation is CATSDCTTYYEQYF.

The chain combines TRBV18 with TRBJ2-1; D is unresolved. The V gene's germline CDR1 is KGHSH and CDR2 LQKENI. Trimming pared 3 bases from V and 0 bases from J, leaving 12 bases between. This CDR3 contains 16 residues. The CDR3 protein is CASSPRGPSSYNEQFF. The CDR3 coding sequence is TGTGCCAGCTCACCCCGAGGACCCAGCTCCTACAATGAGCAGTTCTTC.

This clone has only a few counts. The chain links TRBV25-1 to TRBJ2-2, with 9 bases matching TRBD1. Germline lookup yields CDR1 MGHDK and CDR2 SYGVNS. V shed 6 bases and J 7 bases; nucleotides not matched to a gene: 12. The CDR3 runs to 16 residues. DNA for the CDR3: TGTGCCAGCAGAGGATTCCGGGACAGGGACGTCGGGGAGCTGTTTTTT. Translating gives CASRGFRDRDVGELFF.

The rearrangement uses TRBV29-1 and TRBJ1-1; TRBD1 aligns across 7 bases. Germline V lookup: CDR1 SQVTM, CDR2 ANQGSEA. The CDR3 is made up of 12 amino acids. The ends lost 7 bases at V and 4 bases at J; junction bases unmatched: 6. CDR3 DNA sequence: TGCAGCGCTGATCAGGGGGGCACTGAAGCTTTCTTT. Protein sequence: CSADQGGTEAFF.

CDR3 sequence: CASSLRLNEKLFF. CDR3 nucleotides: TGTGCCAGCAGCCTAAGGCTCAATGAAAAACTGTTTTTT. This chain links TRBV14 with TRBJ1-4; no definite D call. From germline, CDR1 is SGHDN and CDR2 FVKESK. V lost 4 bases and J lost 5, with 8 bases in between. The length of the CDR3 is 13 residues.

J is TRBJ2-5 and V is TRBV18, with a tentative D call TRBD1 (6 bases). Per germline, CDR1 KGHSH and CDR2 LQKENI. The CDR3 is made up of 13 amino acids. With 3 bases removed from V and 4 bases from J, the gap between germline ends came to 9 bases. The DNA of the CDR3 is TGTGCCAGCTCACCTGGGGGCTTAGAGACCCAGTACTTC. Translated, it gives CASSPGGLETQYF.

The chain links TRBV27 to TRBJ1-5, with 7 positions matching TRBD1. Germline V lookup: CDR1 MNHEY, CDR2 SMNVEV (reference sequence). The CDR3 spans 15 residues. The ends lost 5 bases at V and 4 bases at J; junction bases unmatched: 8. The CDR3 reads CASSPRTGFNQPQHF. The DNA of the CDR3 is TGTGCCAGCAGTCCTCGGACAGGCTTTAATCAGCCCCAGCATTTT.